This entry describes one TCR beta chain. These data originate in a study of blood T cell repertoires in COVID-19. Trimming cost V 0 bases and J 3 bases; bases outside gene matches: 6. This CDR3 has 16 amino acids. Germline-derived CDR1 and CDR2 are MDHEN and SYDVKM. Assay used: immunoSEQ multiplex PCR; TCRdb lists only in-frame clones, some missing. The data show approximately 390,000 clones, about 90% seen once. The chain recombines TRBV28 with TRBJ1-1; TRBD1 matches at 8 bases. The sequence was collected from a young man with active or convalescent COVID-19. The specimen was peripheral blood. CDR3 protein: CASSLWPTGDHTEAFF. The CDR3 nucleotides read TGTGCCAGCAGTTTATGGCCGACAGGGGATCACACTGAAGCTTTCTTT.